This passage covers 31 T cell receptor beta chains from one sample sequenced in a study of CD8 T cells in Susac syndrome. cDNA came from 0.5 to 1 ug RNA primed by random hexamers. TCRdb reprocessed the immunoSEQ multiplex PCR reads with MiXCR, giving one entry per CDR3 protein. Here the sample spans about 300,000 distinct CDR3 sequences, roughly nine tenths being singletons. The specimen sequenced was CD4+ T cells from PBMCs. The receptor source for this set is a human donor with multiple sclerosis.

The chain carries TRBV6-2 or TRBV6-3 and TRBJ2-1; D is unclear. This CDR3 region has 11 residues. From germline, CDR1 is MNHEY and CDR2 SVGEGT. Trimming removed 8 bases from V and 8 bases from J, with 10 bases in between. DNA for the CDR3: TGTGCCAGCTCTCTAGGCCATGAGCAGTTCTTC. Translation: CASSLGHEQFF.

This sequence joins TRBV6-1 and TRBJ2-5, with TRBD1 identical over 12 bases. V was clipped by 1 base and J by 4 bases; unmatched bases: 4. The CDR3 is made up of 16 amino acids. Germline assignment: CDR1 MNHNS and CDR2 SASEGT. The CDR3, as DNA: TGTGCCAGCAGTGAAGGGGGGGACAGGGGGCGAGAGACCCAGTACTTC. Its translation is CASSEGGDRGRETQYF.

CDR3 sequence: CASSSLVDGYTF. The CDR3 DNA reads TGCGCCAGCAGCTCGTTGGTGGATGGCTACACCTTC. V gene TRBV5-1 combines with J gene TRBJ1-2, with no clear D. The CDR3 contains 12 residues. The germline V and J ends were trimmed by 3 bases and 6 bases, with 9 bases remaining between them. The V gene's germline CDR1 is SGHRS and CDR2 YFSETQ.

V usage is TRBV5-1 and J usage is TRBJ2-2; D gene ambiguous. Trimming removed 0 bases from V and 4 bases from J, with 10 bases in between. The germline gives CDR1 SGHRS, CDR2 YFSETQ. The CDR3 sequence is 15 residues long. The CDR3 loop is CASSLADGFTGELFF. The CDR3 DNA is TGCGCCAGCAGCTTGGCCGATGGGTTCACCGGGGAGCTGTTTTTT.

The gene calls are TRBV19 and TRBJ2-2; D remains unclear. The length of the CDR3 is 13 residues. Trimming removed 7 bases at V and 6 bases at J, with 12 bases between. CDR1 is LNHDA and CDR2 is SQIVND in the germline V gene (reference sequence). DNA for the CDR3: TGTGCCAGTACCCTTGGGATTCCCGGGGAGCTGTTTTTT. Its translation: CASTLGIPGELFF.

The chain links TRBV12-3 or TRBV12-4 to TRBJ1-5; D gene unclear. This CDR3 has 12 amino acids. Trimming cost V 8 bases and J 3 bases, with 8 bases left between them. The CDR3, as DNA: TGTGCCAGCCTAACTAACAATCAGCCCCAGCATTTT. Translation gives CASLTNNQPQHF.

The chain has TRBV5-1 and TRBJ2-1; 10 positions match TRBD2. With 4 bases clipped from V and 5 bases from J, the junction kept 6 bases outside the gene matches. There are 15 residues in the CDR3. Germline V gene sequence: CDR1 SGHRS, CDR2 YFSETQ. CDR3 DNA sequence: TGCGCCAGCAGCAGAGGACTAGCGGACAACAATGAGCAGTTCTTC. Its protein is CASSRGLADNNEQFF.

The rearrangement joins TRBV20-1 to TRBJ1-1; a weak D match, TRBD1 (5 bases). The V and J ends lost 3 bases and 1 base respectively, with 12 bases between them. In germline, CDR1 is DFQATT, CDR2 SNEGSKA (reference sequence). This CDR3 contains 14 residues. The CDR3 DNA reads as TGCAGTGCTAGTTTCAGGGTAGAGAACACTGAAGCTTTCTTT. Translation: CSASFRVENTEAFF.

CDR3 DNA: TGTGCCAGCAGCCCCCAGGTCTGGATTCCGGCCGGGGAGCTGTTTTTT. This encodes CASSPQVWIPAGELFF. The chain joins TRBV7-9 to TRBJ2-2; D call uncertain. V was clipped by 5 bases and J by 6 bases, with 19 bases between them. The CDR3 loop spans 16 amino acids. CDR1 is SEHNR, CDR2 FQNEAQ, per germline (reference sequence).

The V and J genes are TRBV25-1 and TRBJ2-2; 14 positions agree with TRBD2. CDR1 and CDR2 from the germline V gene are MGHDK and SYGVNS. The J segment lost 6 bases and the V segment lost 4 bases, leaving 4 bases of the junction unmatched. CDR3 length equals 16 residues. The CDR3 region has the DNA TGTGCCAGCAGTGCCTTGACTAGCGGGGGGGCCGGGGAGCTGTTTTTT. Translating gives CASSALTSGGAGELFF.

This chain joins TRBV29-1 and TRBJ2-4, with a tentative D call TRBD2 (5 bases). The germline V and J ends were trimmed by 4 bases and 2 bases, with 12 bases remaining between them. CDR1 and CDR2 from the germline V gene are SQVTM and ANQGSEA. The CDR3 spans 14 residues. The CDR3 coding sequence is TGCAGCGTTGGGGCTCGGGGAACCAAAAACATTCAGTACTTC. Translation gives CSVGARGTKNIQYF.

The rearrangement joins TRBV27 to TRBJ1-3, with D maybe TRBD1 (5 bases). The V gene's germline CDR1 is MNHEY and CDR2 SMNVEV (reference sequence). V was clipped by 5 bases and J by 0 bases, with 17 bases between them. This CDR3 is 17 amino acids long. CDR3 sequence (DNA): TGTGCCAGCAGTGCCGGCCCGGGACCCGTCTCTGGAAACACCATATATTTT. The encoded protein is CASSAGPGPVSGNTIYF.

The chain couples TRBV27 to TRBJ2-7, with 8 bases lining up with TRBD1. CDR1 is MNHEY and CDR2 is SMNVEV in the germline V gene (reference sequence). This CDR3 comprises 16 residues. V dropped 5 bases and J dropped 11; count of bases not matched to a gene: 20. CDR3 sequence: CASSPDRFPGTGLEYF. The CDR3 DNA is TGTGCCAGCAGTCCTGATCGGTTCCCCGGGACAGGATTGGAGTACTTC.

This chain links TRBV2 with TRBJ1-6; a possible D gene is TRBD1 (5 bases). The length of the CDR3 is 13 residues. From germline, CDR1 is SNHLY and CDR2 FYNNEI. Trimming shortened V by 4 bases and J by 7 bases, and 8 bases separated the two germline ends. The CDR3: CASSGGANSPLHF. The CDR3 bases are TGTGCCAGCAGTGGTGGGGCAAATTCACCCCTCCACTTT.

This clonotype showed up just a few times. This chain connects TRBV3-1 to TRBJ2-7; D not certain. Germline values: CDR1 LGHDT, CDR2 YNNKEL (reference sequence). This CDR3 is built from 11 residues. With 2 bases removed from V and 5 bases from J, the gap between germline ends came to 4 bases. CDR3: CASSQSDEQYF. The CDR3 coding sequence is TGTGCCAGCAGCCAAAGTGACGAGCAGTACTTC.

This sequence joins TRBV11-2 and TRBJ2-2, with 7 bases identical to TRBD2. The CDR3 contains 15 residues. Germline-derived CDR1 and CDR2 are SGHAT and FQNNGV. The trim removed 2 bases at V and 3 bases at J, leaving 3 bases unmatched. The CDR3 DNA reads TGTGCCAGCAGCTTACGGGGGGTCTACACCGGGGAGCTGTTTTTT. Protein product: CASSLRGVYTGELFF.

The rearrangement links TRBV5-1 to TRBJ1-2; possible D gene TRBD1, 6 bases. The V end lost 0 bases, the J end lost 4 bases, and 13 bases lay between the germline ends. Germline lookup yields CDR1 SGHRS and CDR2 YFSETQ. There are 15 residues in the CDR3. CDR3 DNA: TGCGCCAGCAGCTTGGAGGCAGGGGAAACCTATGGCTACACCTTC. Amino acid sequence: CASSLEAGETYGYTF.

The rearrangement links TRBV27 to TRBJ1-4; 12 nucleotides agree with TRBD1. Germline values: CDR1 MNHEY, CDR2 SMNVEV (reference sequence). The length of the CDR3 is 16 residues. The J segment lost 3 bases and the V segment lost 5 bases, leaving 4 bases of the junction unmatched. CDR3 DNA sequence: TGTGCCAGCAGTGAGGGACAGGGGGCATCTAATGAAAAACTGTTTTTT. This codes for CASSEGQGASNEKLFF.

The chain is built from TRBV5-6 and TRBJ2-1; D gene ambiguous. CDR1 SGHDT and CDR2 YYEEEE come from the germline V gene. The CDR3 is 13 amino acids. Deletions cut 7 bases from V and 6 bases from J, with 14 bases between. The CDR3 DNA sequence: TGTGCCAGCTCTGTCCCCATTACCAATGAGCAGTTCTTC. Residues: CASSVPITNEQFF.

The V gene is TRBV20-1, the J gene TRBJ2-7, with D perhaps TRBD2 (6 bases). The CDR3 consists of 15 residues. In germline, CDR1 is DFQATT, CDR2 SNEGSKA (reference sequence). Trimming pared 6 bases from V and 2 bases from J, leaving 20 bases between. CDR3 residues: CSAPLDGGKAYEQYF. DNA for the CDR3: TGCAGTGCCCCCCTGGACGGGGGTAAAGCCTACGAGCAGTACTTC.

V and J are TRBV5-1 and TRBJ2-1, with D tentatively TRBD1 or TRBD2 (5 bases each). The V gene lost 3 bases and the J gene lost 4 bases, with 14 bases spanning the gap. Germline values: CDR1 SGHRS, CDR2 YFSETQ. The CDR3 consists of 15 residues. This CDR3 reads CASSYVRDGYNEQFF. In DNA form, the CDR3 reads TGCGCCAGCAGCTACGTCCGGGACGGATACAATGAGCAGTTCTTC.

This rearrangement joins TRBV7-2 to TRBJ1-5; perhaps TRBD1 as D (5 bases). CDR1 and CDR2 (germline): SGHTA, FQGNSA. The CDR3 contains 16 residues. V dropped 0 bases and J dropped 5 bases, with 14 bases sitting between them. The DNA of the CDR3 is TGTGCCAGCAGCTTAGCATCGGGCAGGGAATATCAGCCCCAGCATTTT. Translated, it gives CASSLASGREYQPQHF. The full variable domain, in which reference TRBV7-2 and TRBJ1-5 provide the parts outside the CDR3, is GAGVSQSPSNKVTEKGKDVELRCDPISGHTALYWYRQSLGQGLEFLIYFQGNSAPDKSGLPSDRFSAERTGGSVSTLTIQRTQQEDSAVYLCASSLASGREYQPQHFGDGTRLSIL.

This clonotype has a handful of counts. This chain connects TRBV6-2 or TRBV6-3 to TRBJ1-1; D gene unclear. CDR3 length: 11 amino acids. The germline V gene encodes CDR1 MNHEY and CDR2 SVGEGT. The V and J ends lost 4 bases and 5 bases respectively, with 5 bases between them. CDR3 sequence (DNA): TGTGCCAGCAGTTCGAGGACTGAAGCTTTCTTT. Translation gives CASSSRTEAFF.

The CDR3 loop reads CASTAASGPNLRGYTEAFF. The DNA for the CDR3 is TGCGCCAGCACCGCTGCGTCCGGACCAAACCTCCGAGGATACACTGAAGCTTTCTTT. V usage is TRBV5-1 and J usage is TRBJ1-1; D is uncertain. Looked up from germline, CDR1 is SGHRS and CDR2 is YFSETQ. This CDR3 is 19 amino acids long. Trimming stripped 6 bases from V and 3 bases from J, with 30 bases between.

The chain couples TRBV30 to TRBJ2-6; perhaps TRBD2 as D (5 bases). The CDR3 runs 12 residues. V shed 3 bases and J shed 7 bases, with 7 bases lying between them. Germline V gene lookup returns CDR1 GTSNPN and CDR2 SVGIG (reference sequence). As DNA, the CDR3 is TGTGCCTGGAGCACGGGAGCCAACGTCCTGACTTTC. Its translation: CAWSTGANVLTF.

The rearrangement joins TRBV6-1 to TRBJ1-1; 7 positions match TRBD1. Germline CDR1 is MNHNS and CDR2 is SASEGT. The CDR3 is 16 residues long. V dropped 0 bases and J dropped 7; count of bases not matched to a gene: 11. CDR3 residues: CASSEARGGGYVEAFF. CDR3 sequence (DNA): TGTGCCAGCAGTGAAGCGCGGGGAGGGGGCTATGTTGAAGCTTTCTTT.

The chain is built from TRBV19 and TRBJ1-2; 8 bases match TRBD1. The CDR3 has 15 amino acids. The J segment lost 4 bases and the V segment lost 6 bases, leaving 10 bases of the junction unmatched. CDR1 is LNHDA, CDR2 SQIVND, per germline (reference sequence). The CDR3 sequence: CASRTKDRVSYGYTF. CDR3 coding DNA: TGTGCCAGTAGAACAAAGGACAGGGTGAGCTATGGCTACACCTTC.

This chain joins TRBV27 and TRBJ1-2, with D possibly matching TRBD1 (6 bases). Germline values: CDR1 MNHEY, CDR2 SMNVEV (reference sequence). CDR3 length: 17 amino acids. Trimming stripped 6 bases from V and 6 bases from J, with 26 bases between. As DNA, the CDR3 is TGTGCCAGCAGCTTTGACAGGTTATCCCCCCGGGGGAATGGCTACACCTTC. Protein product: CASSFDRLSPRGNGYTF.

This clonotype was observed a handful of times. The genes are TRBV30 and TRBJ2-1; 7 nucleotides agree with TRBD2. V lost 2 bases to trimming and J lost 7 bases; unmatched junction nucleotides: 5. Germline V gene lookup returns CDR1 GTSNPN and CDR2 SVGIG (reference sequence). The CDR3 is 13 residues long. CDR3 region: CAWSKQGGNEQFF. The DNA of the CDR3 is TGTGCCTGGAGTAAGCAGGGAGGGAATGAGCAGTTCTTC.

The gene calls are TRBV20-1 and TRBJ2-1; 11 nucleotides agree with TRBD2. CDR1 DFQATT and CDR2 SNEGSKA come from the germline V gene (reference sequence). The CDR3 extends over 14 amino acids. J was trimmed by 8 bases and V by 4 bases; bases with no gene match: 7. Written as DNA, the CDR3 is TGCAGTGCTAATAGCGGGAGGGCCGCTTATGAGCAGTTCTTC. It is translated as CSANSGRAAYEQFF.

The chain couples TRBV3-1 to TRBJ1-1; no clear D. The CDR3 is 14 residues long. Germline V CDR1 and CDR2: LGHDT, YNNKEL (reference sequence). V lost 4 bases to trimming and J lost 4 bases, with 13 bases between them. CDR3 DNA sequence: TGTGCCAGCAGCCGGGAAGGCACGGGCACTGAAGCTTTCTTT. This encodes CASSREGTGTEAFF.